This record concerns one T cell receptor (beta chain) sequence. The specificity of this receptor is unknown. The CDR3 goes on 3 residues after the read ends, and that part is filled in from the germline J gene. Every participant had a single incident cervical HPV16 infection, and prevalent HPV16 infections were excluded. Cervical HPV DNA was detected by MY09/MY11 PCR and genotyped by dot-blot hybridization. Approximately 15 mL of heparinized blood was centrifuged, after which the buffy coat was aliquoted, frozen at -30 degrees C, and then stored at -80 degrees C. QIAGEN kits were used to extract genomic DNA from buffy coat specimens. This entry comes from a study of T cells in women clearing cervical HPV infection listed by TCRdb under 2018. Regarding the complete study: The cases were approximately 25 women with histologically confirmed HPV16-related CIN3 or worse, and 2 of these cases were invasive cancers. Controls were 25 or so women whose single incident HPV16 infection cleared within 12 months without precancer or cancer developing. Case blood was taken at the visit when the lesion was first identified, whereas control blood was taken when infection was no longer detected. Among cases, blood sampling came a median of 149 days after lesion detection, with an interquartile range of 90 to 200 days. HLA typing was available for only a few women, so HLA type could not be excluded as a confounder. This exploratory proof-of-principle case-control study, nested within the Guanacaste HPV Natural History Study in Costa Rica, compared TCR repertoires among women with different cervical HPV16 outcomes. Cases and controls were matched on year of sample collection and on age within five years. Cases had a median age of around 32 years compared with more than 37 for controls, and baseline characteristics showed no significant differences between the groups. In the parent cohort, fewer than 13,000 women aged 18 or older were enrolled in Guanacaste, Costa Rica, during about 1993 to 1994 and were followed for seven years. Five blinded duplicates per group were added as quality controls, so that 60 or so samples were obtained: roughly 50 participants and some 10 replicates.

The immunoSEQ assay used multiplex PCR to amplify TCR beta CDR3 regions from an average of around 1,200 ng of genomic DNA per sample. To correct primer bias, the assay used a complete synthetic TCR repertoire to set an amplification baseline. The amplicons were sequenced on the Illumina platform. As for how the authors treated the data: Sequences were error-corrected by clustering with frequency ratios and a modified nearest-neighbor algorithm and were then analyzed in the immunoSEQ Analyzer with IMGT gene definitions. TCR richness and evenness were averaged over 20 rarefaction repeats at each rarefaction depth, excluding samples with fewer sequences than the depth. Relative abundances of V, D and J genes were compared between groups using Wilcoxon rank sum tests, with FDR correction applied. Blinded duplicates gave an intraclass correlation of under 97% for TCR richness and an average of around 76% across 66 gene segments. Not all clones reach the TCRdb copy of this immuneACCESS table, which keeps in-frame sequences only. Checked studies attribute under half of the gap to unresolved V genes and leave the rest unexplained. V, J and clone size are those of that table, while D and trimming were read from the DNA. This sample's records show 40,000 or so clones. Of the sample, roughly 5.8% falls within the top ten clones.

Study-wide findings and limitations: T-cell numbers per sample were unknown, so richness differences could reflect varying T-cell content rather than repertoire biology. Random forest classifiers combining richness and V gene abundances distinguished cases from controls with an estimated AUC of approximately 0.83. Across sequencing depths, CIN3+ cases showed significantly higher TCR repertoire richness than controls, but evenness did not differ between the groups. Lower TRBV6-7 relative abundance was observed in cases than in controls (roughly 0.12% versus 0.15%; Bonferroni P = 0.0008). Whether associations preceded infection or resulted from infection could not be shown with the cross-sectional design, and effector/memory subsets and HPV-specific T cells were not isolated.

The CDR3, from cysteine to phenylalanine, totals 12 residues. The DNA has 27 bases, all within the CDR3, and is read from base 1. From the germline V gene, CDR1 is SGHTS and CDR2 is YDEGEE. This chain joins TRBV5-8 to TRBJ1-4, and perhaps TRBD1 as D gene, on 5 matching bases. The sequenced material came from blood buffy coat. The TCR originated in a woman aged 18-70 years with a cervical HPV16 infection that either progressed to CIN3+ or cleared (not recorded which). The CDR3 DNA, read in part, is TGTGCCAGCAGCTCTGGGGCCAACGTA. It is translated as CASSSGANV. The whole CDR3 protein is CASSSGANVLFF.